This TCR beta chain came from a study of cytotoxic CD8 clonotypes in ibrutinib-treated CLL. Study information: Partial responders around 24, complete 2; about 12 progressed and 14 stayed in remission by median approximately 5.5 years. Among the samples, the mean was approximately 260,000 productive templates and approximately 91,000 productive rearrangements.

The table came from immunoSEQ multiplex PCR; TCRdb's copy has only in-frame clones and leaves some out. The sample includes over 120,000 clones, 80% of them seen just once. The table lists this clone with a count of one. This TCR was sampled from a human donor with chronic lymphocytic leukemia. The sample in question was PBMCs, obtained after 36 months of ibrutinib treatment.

This CDR3 is CASSYVSNRGHGYTF. CDR3 sequence (DNA): TGTGCCAGCAGTTACGTCTCGAACAGGGGCCATGGCTACACCTTC. The V and J genes are TRBV6-5 and TRBJ1-2, with TRBD1 matching over 7 bases. Germline values: CDR1 MNHEY, CDR2 SVGAGI. The CDR3 runs 15 residues. Trimming removed 2 bases from V and 6 bases from J; junction bases left unmatched: 9.